The rows below give T cell receptor beta chains drawn from one sample of a study of shared clonotypes between healthy human individuals. This table comes from immunoSEQ multiplex PCR, and its TCRdb copy is limited to in-frame clones, with some not included. The sample has more than 850,000 clones; around 82% are singletons. Specimen: memory CD4+ T cells from PBMCs. The receptor set was obtained from a man aged 18 to 35 in good health. Some clones in this sample may be carry-over from other donors' samples. CDR3s include the opening cysteine and the closing phenylalanine or tryptophan. A D gene is named only where the DNA matches it firmly. The size of a clone is reported for some rows only, either as once, few or many, or as a class for expanded clones.

clone_size | j_call | v_call | d_call | cdr3_nt | cdr3_aa
- | TRBJ1-1 | TRBV7-2 | - | TGTGCCAGCAGCTTAGCGACGGTCTCAAACACTGAAGCTTTCTTT | CASSLATVSNTEAFF
- | TRBJ1-2 | TRBV2 | - | TGTGCCAGCAGGGAACAGATGGGTGGCTACACCTTC | CASREQMGGYTF
- | TRBJ1-1 | TRBV6-5 | - | TGTGCCAGCAGCCTGCTTGGGGGGAGAAGTTTAACTTTCTTT | CASSLLGGRSLTFF
- | TRBJ2-2 | TRBV6-5 | - | TGTGCCGGCGGACAGAAGAACACCGGGGAGCTGTTTTTT | CAGGQKNTGELFF
- | TRBJ1-1 | TRBV15 | - | TGTGCCACCAGCAGAGATCCCACCCGCCCTGAAGCTTTCTTT | CATSRDPTRPEAFF
- | TRBJ1-4 | TRBV6-1 | - | TGTGCCAGCAGTGAAATGTATCTGCGGAATGAAAAACTGTTTTTT | CASSEMYLRNEKLFF
- | TRBJ2-1 | TRBV6-5 | - | TGTGCCAGCAGACACACACAAGAGTACAATGAGCAGTTCTTC | CASRHTQEYNEQFF
few | TRBJ1-1 | TRBV9 | - | TGTGCCAGCAGCGTAGCGGCGGCCAACACTGAAGCTTTCTTT | CASSVAAANTEAFF
- | TRBJ2-7 | TRBV11-2 | - | TGTGCCAGCAGCCCCGTAGGCTACGAGCAGTACTTC | CASSPVGYEQYF
- | TRBJ1-4 | TRBV28 | - | TGTGCCAGCAGTTCCTTTGGGGGAACAACTAATGAAAAACTGTTTTTT | CASSSFGGTTNEKLFF
once | TRBJ2-2 | TRBV5-1 | TRBD1 | TGCGCCAGCAGCTTGGGTGCGAGGACAGGGAACACCGGGGAGCTGTTTTTT | CASSLGARTGNTGELFF
- | TRBJ1-1 | TRBV29-1 | - | TGCAGCGTTGAATCCCCGGTGGCTTTCTTT | CSVESPVAFF
- | TRBJ2-1 | TRBV28 | TRBD2 | TGTGCCAGCAGTTTAACGCGCAGCGGGAGCTCCTACAATGAGCAGTTCTTC | CASSLTRSGSSYNEQFF
many | TRBJ2-5 | TRBV28 | - | TGTGCCAGCAGGGAGGGGGGAGGAGGACTTAAAGGAGAGACCCAGTACTTC | CASREGGGGLKGETQYF
- | TRBJ2-1 | TRBV29-1 | TRBD2 | TGCAGCGTGGGTTTAGCGGGAGGGTCCTCCTACAATGAGCAGTTCTTC | CSVGLAGGSSYNEQFF